These 28 T cell receptor beta chains were sequenced from one sample in a study of cytomegalovirus exposure and HLA in healthy donors. Researchers ran the PCR with 60 Vbeta and 13 Jbeta primers. TCRdb's table, derived via immunoSEQ multiplex PCR, lists solely in-frame clones and lacks some. Among about 170,000 clones listed, around 80% were seen once. Sequencing used PBMCs. The receptors stem from a woman between 45 and 65 years old in good health and CMV-seropositive.

This rearrangement joins TRBV19 to TRBJ1-1, with TRBD1 as a possible D gene (5 bases). Germline assignment: CDR1 LNHDA and CDR2 SQIVND (reference sequence). The CDR3 has 13 amino acids. V was pared by 7 bases and J by 6 bases, with 15 bases between. CDR3 nucleotide sequence: TGTGCCAGTAAATTCAAAGGGGTTGCTGAAGCTTTCTTT. It is translated as CASKFKGVAEAFF.

This chain uses TRBV5-1 with TRBJ1-5; tentatively, D is TRBD1 (6 bases). CDR1 is SGHRS and CDR2 is YFSETQ in the germline V gene. The V end was cut by 0 bases, the J end by 6 bases, with 10 bases between. The CDR3 length is 14 residues. The CDR3 protein is CASSLVGGGQPQHF. The DNA of the CDR3 is TGCGCCAGCAGCTTGGTAGGGGGGGGTCAGCCCCAGCATTTT.

V usage is TRBV28 and J usage is TRBJ1-1, with D tentatively TRBD1 (5 bases). Germline V gene sequence: CDR1 MDHEN, CDR2 SYDVKM. This CDR3 has 14 residues. V lost 5 bases to trimming and J lost 5 bases, with 15 bases between them. The CDR3 region is CASSRGRRGTEAFF. CDR3 DNA sequence: TGTGCCAGCAGTAGGGGACGGCGGGGAACTGAAGCTTTCTTT.

This sequence joins TRBV5-1 and TRBJ1-1; D may be TRBD1 (5 bases). The CDR3 contains 15 residues. Germline CDR1 is SGHRS and CDR2 is YFSETQ. The V gene lost 2 bases and the J gene lost 2 bases, with 13 bases spanning the gap. CDR3 bases: TGCGCCAGCAGCTTTGGGATCGACAGAAACACTGAAGCTTTCTTT. It encodes CASSFGIDRNTEAFF.

This clone was counted only a few times. This rearrangement joins TRBV5-1 to TRBJ2-3; D call uncertain. The CDR3 loop spans 13 amino acids. Germline CDR1 is SGHRS and CDR2 is YFSETQ. Trimming stripped 0 bases from V and 4 bases from J, with 6 bases between. CDR3 region: CASSLESADTQYF. DNA of the CDR3: TGCGCCAGCAGCTTGGAGTCGGCAGATACGCAGTATTTT.

The genes are TRBV5-6 and TRBJ1-6; the D is unclear. V was shortened by 4 bases and J by 3 bases, with 8 bases between the two germline ends. This CDR3 has 14 amino acids. Looked up from germline, CDR1 is SGHDT and CDR2 is YYEEEE. The CDR3 spells CASSRRFYNSPLHF. The CDR3 coding sequence is TGTGCCAGCAGCCGCAGGTTCTATAATTCACCCCTCCACTTT. Combining the CDR3 with reference TRBV5-6 and TRBJ1-6 gives the whole variable domain DAGVTQSPTHLIKTRGQQVTLRCSPKSGHDTVSWYQQALGQGPQFIFQYYEEEERQRGNFPDRFSGHQFPNYSSELNVNALLLGDSALYLCASSRRFYNSPLHFGNGTRLTVT.

The J gene is TRBJ2-1, the V gene TRBV27; a possible D gene is TRBD2 (6 bases). This CDR3 region has 14 residues. Germline loops: CDR1 MNHEY, CDR2 SMNVEV (reference sequence). The V end lost 8 bases, the J end lost 8 bases, and 19 bases lay between the germline ends. DNA of the CDR3: TGTGCCAGCGGACGCCAGGAGGGCCGGTATGAGCAGTTCTTC. Residues: CASGRQEGRYEQFF.

The chain recombines TRBV7-9 with TRBJ1-1; possible D gene TRBD1, 5 bases. The ends were cut back, 2 bases at V and 0 bases at J, with 10 bases in the middle. The CDR3 length is 15 residues. CDR1 and CDR2 (germline): SEHNR, FQNEAQ (reference sequence). CDR3 amino acids: CASSLRGVMNTEAFF. Here the CDR3 DNA reads TGTGCCAGCAGCTTAAGGGGTGTCATGAACACTGAAGCTTTCTTT.

The genes are TRBV11-3 and TRBJ2-3; no firm D call. The V end lost 3 bases, the J end lost 3 bases, and 7 bases lay between the germline ends. Germline values: CDR1 SGHNT, CDR2 YENEEA. There are 13 residues in the CDR3. CDR3 sequence reads: CASSLGRTDTQYF. In DNA, the CDR3 is TGTGCCAGCAGCTTGGGCAGAACAGATACGCAGTATTTT.

The chain uses TRBV9 and TRBJ1-1; TRBD1 matches 9 bases. There are 11 residues in the CDR3. V lost 7 bases to trimming and J lost 5 bases; unmatched junction nucleotides: 0. CDR1 and CDR2 (germline): SGDLS, YYNGEE. CDR3 amino acids: CASGTGTEAFF. The CDR3 DNA reads TGTGCCAGCGGGACAGGGACTGAAGCTTTCTTT.

The chain combines TRBV27 with TRBJ2-6; D ambiguous. The CDR3 loop spans 15 amino acids. Trimming cost V 4 bases and J 0 bases, with 7 bases left between them. Germline V gene sequence: CDR1 MNHEY, CDR2 SMNVEV (reference sequence). CDR3: CASSWRNSGANVLTF. In nucleotides, the CDR3 is TGTGCCAGCAGTTGGCGGAACTCTGGGGCCAACGTCCTGACTTTC.

The J gene is TRBJ1-5, the V gene TRBV10-1; possible D gene TRBD1, 6 bases. Germline assignment: CDR1 WNHNN and CDR2 SYGVQD (reference sequence). The CDR3 is 13 residues long. The V end was cut by 9 bases, the J end by 0 bases, with 9 bases between. The CDR3 nucleotides are TGCGCCAGACGGACAGATAGCAATCAGCCCCAGCATTTT. It specifies CARRTDSNQPQHF.

The CDR3 DNA follows: TGCGCCAGCAGCCAAACAGGGGTCAGCAATCAGCCCCAGCATTTT. Amino acid sequence: CASSQTGVSNQPQHF. The J gene is TRBJ1-5, the V gene TRBV4-1, with 7 positions matching TRBD1. CDR1 MGHRA and CDR2 YSYEKL come from the germline V gene. Germline trimming cut 2 bases from V and 1 base from J; bases unmatched to any gene: 2. The CDR3 is 15 amino acids.

The chain employs TRBV6-6 and TRBJ1-5; D may be TRBD1 (5 bases). This CDR3 has 15 residues. The germline CDR1 and CDR2 sequences are MNHNY and SVGAGI (reference sequence). Trimming shortened V by 0 bases and J by 5 bases, and 11 bases separated the two germline ends. The CDR3 here is CASSYSTGEDQPQHF. The CDR3 region has the DNA TGTGCCAGCAGTTACTCGACGGGGGAAGATCAGCCCCAGCATTTT.

This clone appeared once. This rearrangement joins TRBV28 to TRBJ1-2; 7 bases are shared with TRBD1. V gave up 6 bases and J gave up 7 bases; unmatched junction bases: 8. Germline assignment: CDR1 MDHEN and CDR2 SYDVKM. The CDR3 loop spans 13 amino acids. CDR3 nucleotide sequence: TGTGCCAGCAGCCAGACAGGGTTAGGTGGCTACACCTTC. Protein: CASSQTGLGGYTF.

This clone was found once. The genes are TRBV2 and TRBJ2-5; D is possibly TRBD2 (5 bases). V lost 6 bases to trimming and J lost 1 base, with 9 bases between them. Germline V gene sequence: CDR1 SNHLY, CDR2 FYNNEI. The CDR3 spans 13 residues. The CDR3 loop is CASSTRAQETQYF. CDR3 nucleotides: TGTGCCAGCAGCACTAGGGCCCAAGAGACCCAGTACTTC.

The J gene is TRBJ1-5, the V gene TRBV6-1; D gene uncertain. From germline, CDR1 is MNHNS and CDR2 SASEGT. The CDR3 is 12 residues long. Deletions cut 7 bases from V and 4 bases from J, with 8 bases between. This CDR3 reads CASTFPNQPQHF. Here the CDR3 DNA reads TGTGCCAGCACCTTCCCGAATCAGCCCCAGCATTTT.

This chain connects TRBV29-1 to TRBJ2-7; 8 nucleotides match TRBD1. V was clipped by 7 bases and J by 2 bases; unmatched bases: 7. Germline lookup yields CDR1 SQVTM and CDR2 ANQGSEA. This CDR3 is built from 13 residues. CDR3 nucleotides: TGCAGCGCTAAGGACAGGGTAACCTACGAGCAGTACTTC. Its translation is CSAKDRVTYEQYF.

The rearrangement uses TRBV6-6 and TRBJ1-1; 12 nucleotides agree with TRBD1. The J segment lost 7 bases and the V segment lost 5 bases, leaving 8 bases of the junction unmatched. The CDR3 has 15 residues. Germline V gene sequence: CDR1 MNHNY, CDR2 SVGAGI (reference sequence). The CDR3 loop is CASSEPGTGGVEAFF. CDR3 bases: TGTGCCAGCAGTGAGCCCGGGACAGGGGGCGTTGAAGCTTTCTTT.

This chain connects TRBV9 to TRBJ1-5, with D maybe TRBD1 (6 bases). V shed 2 bases and J shed 4 bases, with 10 bases lying between them. CDR1 is SGDLS and CDR2 is YYNGEE in the germline V gene. CDR3 length: 14 amino acids. CDR3: CASSVTQGNQPQHF. DNA for the CDR3: TGTGCCAGCAGCGTTACACAGGGTAATCAGCCCCAGCATTTT.

The CDR3, as DNA: TGTGCCTGGAGTGGGGGACAGGACTACGAGCAGTACTTC. Encoded protein: CAWSGGQDYEQYF. V usage is TRBV30 and J usage is TRBJ2-7, with 8 nucleotides matching TRBD1. Germline trimming cut 1 base from V and 3 bases from J; bases unmatched to any gene: 2. This CDR3 contains 13 residues. From germline, CDR1 is GTSNPN and CDR2 SVGIG (reference sequence).

This sequence joins TRBV30 and TRBJ1-4, with a weak D call TRBD1 (6 bases). Germline V lookup: CDR1 GTSNPN, CDR2 SVGIG (reference sequence). CDR3 size: 14 residues. The ends were cut back, 6 bases at V and 13 bases at J, with 24 bases in the middle. DNA for the CDR3: TGTGCCTGCCCTGTTCCTGGCTCCGGGGGGCTACTGTTTTTT. This encodes CACPVPGSGGLLFF.

This clone was detected only a few times. The CDR3: CASSHRDSLRDSGNTIYF. Written as DNA, the CDR3 is TGTGCCAGCAGCCATCGGGACAGCCTTCGTGACTCTGGAAACACCATATATTTT. The chain is built from TRBV4-2 and TRBJ1-3, with 7 bases lining up with TRBD1. The germline CDR1 and CDR2 sequences are LGHNA and YNFKEQ. J gave up 0 bases and V 3 bases, and 11 bases lay outside the gene matches. The CDR3 is 18 residues long.

This chain connects TRBV15 to TRBJ1-2; D call uncertain. The CDR3 spans 15 residues. Germline CDR1 LNHNV, CDR2 YYDKDF (reference sequence). V was pared by 0 bases and J by 3 bases, with 11 bases between. The CDR3 sequence: CATSREYTVDYGYTF. CDR3 bases: TGTGCCACCAGCAGAGAATATACAGTGGACTATGGCTACACCTTC.

As to this clone: This same CDR3 is encoded by further DNA sequences in the sample. This sequence joins TRBV9 and TRBJ2-1; 11 nucleotides align to TRBD1. This CDR3 has 15 residues. Trimming at V came to 2 bases and at J to 2 bases, leaving 0 bases not matched to a gene. Germline assignment: CDR1 SGDLS and CDR2 YYNGEE. In nucleotides, the CDR3 is TGTGCCAGCAGCGTGGGACAGGGGGCCTACAATGAGCAGTTCTTC. Encoded protein: CASSVGQGAYNEQFF.

This clone has only one observation. The chain combines TRBV4-1 with TRBJ2-5; TRBD2 matches 10 bases. The DNA end favors TRBJ2-7, so the J call may be wrong. Germline V gene lookup returns CDR1 MGHRA and CDR2 YSYEKL. The CDR3 runs to 16 residues. The chain's CDR3 is CASSQGGLAASYEQYF. The CDR3 DNA follows: TGCGCCAGCAGCCAGGGCGGACTAGCGGCCTCCTACGAGCAGTACTTC.

The chain couples TRBV11-2 to TRBJ2-2, with a weak D call TRBD2 (5 bases). The CDR3 runs 13 residues. V was pared by 6 bases and J by 6 bases, with 11 bases between. Per germline, CDR1 SGHAT and CDR2 FQNNGV. This chain's CDR3 is CASRRGPSGELFF. The DNA for the CDR3 is TGTGCCAGCAGACGCGGGCCGTCCGGGGAGCTGTTTTTT.

This clone appeared once. One junction end disagrees with the germline gene, perhaps due to a read error. The chain employs TRBV28 and TRBJ1-2, with TRBD1 identical over 9 bases. The CDR3 is 14 residues long. Germline loops: CDR1 MDHEN, CDR2 SYDVKM. CDR3 protein: CASSPGQGTYGYTF. CDR3 coding DNA: TGTGCTAGCAGTCCGGGACAGGGAACCTATGGCTACACCTTC.